This T cell receptor beta chain was found in a study of blood T cell repertoires in COVID-19. About the research overall: Sites across the United States, Italy and Spain contributed samples from acute and convalescent COVID-19. T cells, B-cell-depleted T cells, or PBMCs provided the cDNA or gDNA that served as material.

Source study methods: Amplification with reference gene primers provided the estimates of nucleated cell counts. Libraries were prepared by immunoSEQ multiplex PCR; TCRdb keeps only in-frame clonotypes and omits some of them. V, J and clone size are taken as reported in that table, and D and trimming were inferred from the DNA itself. The table records tens of thousands of clones, about nine tenths of them present only once. Per the germline V gene, CDR1 is MNHNY and CDR2 is SVGAGI (reference sequence). This CDR3 spans 15 amino acids. V was cut by 2 bases and J by 6 bases, with 14 bases left in between.

Sequencing input: peripheral blood. The receptor's source is a man between 65 and 79 years old with acute or convalescent COVID-19. The chain is built from TRBV6-6 and TRBJ1-3; no definite D call. The CDR3: CASSYRSQTINTIYF. The CDR3 nucleotides are TGTGCCAGCAGTTACCGAAGTCAGACTATAAACACCATATATTTT.